A single sample gave rise to the 28 T cell receptor beta chains below, sequenced in a study of blood T cell repertoires in COVID-19. The assay was immunoSEQ multiplex PCR, and TCRdb's table has in-frame clones only and misses some. The table includes approximately 350,000 clones, around 83% detected once. Sequencing used PBMCs or T cells enriched from blood (not recorded which). Receptor source: a woman aged 50 to 60 who had recovered from COVID-19.

The sample holds one count of this clone. The chain recombines TRBV5-1 with TRBJ1-2; D call uncertain. The length of the CDR3 is 15 residues. Per germline, CDR1 SGHRS and CDR2 YFSETQ. Trimming left V 0 bases short and J 3 bases short, with 12 bases between. For the CDR3, the DNA is TGCGCCAGCAGCTTGGGGAATGGGCAGGACTATGGCTACACCTTC. Translation: CASSLGNGQDYGYTF.

This rearrangement joins TRBV19 to TRBJ2-1; unclear D gene. From germline, CDR1 is LNHDA and CDR2 SQIVND (reference sequence). Trimming left V 3 bases short and J 1 base short, with 10 bases between. The CDR3 is made up of 15 amino acids. In DNA form, the CDR3 reads TGTGCCAGTAGTATTGGGCGTTTATCCTACAATGAGCAGTTCTTC. Encoded protein: CASSIGRLSYNEQFF.

The chain links TRBV7-9 to TRBJ2-2; TRBD2 aligns across 11 bases. Germline V gives CDR1 SEHNR, CDR2 FQNEAQ (reference sequence). CDR3 size: 16 residues. Losses at the gene ends were 5 bases for V and 4 bases for J; bases not matched to a gene: 6. The CDR3 is CASSRLAGGPTGELFF. CDR3 bases: TGTGCCAGCAGCCGTTTAGCGGGAGGGCCCACCGGGGAGCTGTTTTTT.

This chain links TRBV6-5 with TRBJ1-2, with D perhaps TRBD1 (6 bases). Germline CDR1 and CDR2: MNHEY and SVGAGI. This CDR3 region has 16 residues. Trimming removed 2 bases at V and 4 bases at J, with 17 bases between. CDR3 nucleotides: TGTGCCAGCAGTTACCAGCACAGGGATTCAGGCTATGGCTACACCTTC. Amino acid sequence: CASSYQHRDSGYGYTF.

CDR3 coding DNA: TGTGCCAGCAGCCGGGGAGTGGGAGGCACCCCCTATGGCTACACCTTC. It codes for CASSRGVGGTPYGYTF. The chain couples TRBV3-1 (or the pseudogene TRBV3-2) to TRBJ1-2; D ambiguous. The CDR3 extends over 16 amino acids. Looked up from germline, CDR1 is LGHDT and CDR2 is YNNKEL (reference sequence). Trimming removed 4 bases from V and 4 bases from J, with 19 bases in between.

The V and J genes are TRBV4-2 and TRBJ1-1; the match to TRBD1 covers 8 bases. The CDR3 length is 14 residues. Trimming at V came to 4 bases and at J to 8 bases, leaving 9 bases not matched to a gene. Germline V lookup: CDR1 LGHNA, CDR2 YNFKEQ. This chain's CDR3 is CASSPEGQAKEAFF. CDR3 DNA: TGTGCCAGCAGCCCAGAGGGACAGGCTAAAGAAGCTTTCTTT.

This clone was seen a single time. CDR3 amino acids: CATVSTGADNQPQHF. Written as DNA, the CDR3 is TGTGCCACTGTATCGACAGGGGCAGACAATCAGCCCCAGCATTTT. The rearrangement uses TRBV6-5 and TRBJ1-5; 8 bases line up with TRBD1. The CDR3 loop spans 15 amino acids. Germline V CDR1 and CDR2: MNHEY, SVGAGI. After removal of 10 bases from V and 3 bases from J, the junction contained 11 bases not matched to a gene.

V and J are TRBV27 and TRBJ1-2, with 8 bases fitting TRBD1. V trimming: 5 bases; J trimming: 7 bases; junction bases outside the gene matches: 9. Per the germline V gene, CDR1 is MNHEY and CDR2 is SMNVEV (reference sequence). CDR3 length: 14 residues. CDR3: CASSPGQVMRGYTF. DNA of the CDR3: TGTGCCAGCAGTCCGGGACAGGTGATGCGTGGCTACACCTTC.

V is TRBV11-3 and J is TRBJ1-4; 7 bases line up with TRBD1. Germline V gene lookup returns CDR1 SGHNT and CDR2 YENEEA. The CDR3 spans 13 residues. Losses at the gene ends were 1 base for V and 10 bases for J; bases not matched to a gene: 3. The CDR3, as DNA: TGTGCCAGCAGCTTAGGCCCAGGGGGAAAACTGTTTTTT. It codes for CASSLGPGGKLFF.

To note about this clone: Additional DNA sequences in this sample encode the identical CDR3. This chain uses TRBV7-9 with TRBJ2-7; D unresolved. Germline V lookup: CDR1 SEHNR, CDR2 FQNEAQ (reference sequence). Trimming shortened V by 0 bases and J by 0 bases, and 6 bases separated the two germline ends. This CDR3 has 14 amino acids. The CDR3 protein is CASSLAGSSYEQYF. The CDR3 DNA reads TGTGCCAGCAGCTTAGCGGGCAGCTCCTACGAGCAGTACTTC. Combining the CDR3 with reference TRBV7-9 and TRBJ2-7 gives the whole variable domain DTGVSQNPRHKITKRGQNVTFRCDPISEHNRLYWYRQTLGQGPEFLTYFQNEAQLEKSRLLSDRFSAERPKGSFSTLEIQRTEQGDSAMYLCASSLAGSSYEQYFGPGTRLTVT.

The chain has TRBV5-4 and TRBJ2-3; 7 bases are a match to TRBD1. Germline V lookup: CDR1 SGHNT, CDR2 YYREEE (reference sequence). With V trimmed by 3 bases and J by 2 bases, 9 bases remained unmatched. CDR3 length: 16 amino acids. The CDR3 DNA reads TGTGCCAGCAGCTCAGACAGGGCAAGATCCACAGATACGCAGTATTTT. This encodes CASSSDRARSTDTQYF.

The J gene is TRBJ1-5, the V gene TRBV6-2 or TRBV6-3; D not resolved. This CDR3 contains 12 residues. V was cut by 4 bases and J by 7 bases, with 8 bases left in between. From germline, CDR1 is MNHEY and CDR2 SVGEGT. This CDR3 is CASSSLGQPQHF. CDR3 sequence (DNA): TGTGCCAGCAGTTCTCTTGGCCAGCCCCAGCATTTT.

The rearrangement links TRBV19 to TRBJ1-4; D is unresolved. Germline loops: CDR1 LNHDA, CDR2 SQIVND (reference sequence). V dropped 6 bases and J dropped 2 bases, with 28 bases sitting between them. The CDR3 spans 20 residues. The CDR3 DNA reads TGTGCCAGTAGCCCCCGTATCGGCGGTTGGCGGATGGAGACTAATGAAAAACTGTTTTTT. Amino acids: CASSPRIGGWRMETNEKLFF.

The chain uses TRBV2 and TRBJ2-7; D is perhaps TRBD1 (6 bases). V was cut by 4 bases and J by 6 bases, with 22 bases left in between. The germline V gene has CDR1 SNHLY and CDR2 FYNNEI. This CDR3 has 16 residues. As DNA, the CDR3 is TGTGCCAGCAGTGCAATGACAGGCTCTAGGTACTTCGAGCAGTACTTC. The encoded protein is CASSAMTGSRYFEQYF.

In its sample, this clone was seen many times. The chain recombines TRBV7-8 with TRBJ1-3; 9 bases are shared with TRBD1. Germline V gene data show CDR1 as SGHVS and CDR2 as FQNEAQ. Germline trimming cut 6 bases from V and 1 base from J; bases unmatched to any gene: 7. CDR3 length: 16 residues. The CDR3 sequence is CASRTDRGNSGNTIYF. CDR3 DNA sequence: TGTGCCAGCAGAACGGACAGGGGAAATTCTGGAAACACCATATATTTT.

The V call is TRBV6-5, the J call TRBJ1-3; D unresolved. This CDR3 has 13 residues. V lost 0 bases and J 4 bases, leaving 4 bases between the germline ends. Germline values: CDR1 MNHEY, CDR2 SVGAGI. CDR3 sequence (DNA): TGTGCCAGCAGTTACTCACAGGGAAACACCATATATTTT. Protein: CASSYSQGNTIYF.

The genes are TRBV7-2 and TRBJ1-2; no firm D call. Deletions cut 5 bases from V and 0 bases from J, with 19 bases between. The CDR3 is made up of 17 amino acids. In germline, CDR1 is SGHTA, CDR2 FQGNSA. The CDR3 DNA is TGTGCCAGCAGCCGGCCGGAGCGCGGATTAGCTAACTATGGCTACACCTTC. Translated: CASSRPERGLANYGYTF.

The rearrangement links TRBV7-2 to TRBJ1-6, with D possibly TRBD1 on 6 matching bases. Germline values: CDR1 SGHTA, CDR2 FQGNSA. Trimming cost V 4 bases and J 18 bases, with 16 bases left between them. This CDR3 has 12 residues. The CDR3 spells CASSSGVQGSHF. CDR3 nucleotide sequence: TGTGCCAGCAGCTCAGGGGTACAGGGTTCCCACTTT.

The V gene is TRBV5-1, the J gene TRBJ2-1, with no clear D. Germline V gene sequence: CDR1 SGHRS, CDR2 YFSETQ. The CDR3 covers 14 residues. The V and J ends lost 5 bases and 0 bases respectively, with 9 bases between them. The CDR3 nucleotides read TGCGCCAGCAGGGTGGAGAGCTCCTACAATGAGCAGTTCTTC. This sequence encodes CASRVESSYNEQFF.

V usage is TRBV14 and J usage is TRBJ1-4; D is ambiguous. CDR1 is SGHDN, CDR2 FVKESK, per germline. V shed 0 bases and J shed 4 bases, with 12 bases lying between them. This CDR3 is built from 16 residues. For the CDR3, the DNA is TGTGCCAGCAGCCAAGATCATTTCGGCGGTAATGAAAAACTGTTTTTT. Translating it yields CASSQDHFGGNEKLFF.

This chain uses TRBV19 with TRBJ2-7, with a weak D call TRBD1 (5 bases). CDR3 size: 14 residues. CDR1 LNHDA and CDR2 SQIVND come from the germline V gene (reference sequence). Between the trimmed V and J ends, which lost 5 bases and 1 base, there was a span of 12 bases. CDR3 nucleotide sequence: TGTGCCAGTAGTCCCTCCTCAGGGTCCTACGAGCAGTACTTC. It is translated as CASSPSSGSYEQYF. Complete variable domain (other parts from reference TRBV19 and TRBJ2-7): DGGITQSPKYLFRKEGQNVTLSCEQNLNHDAMYWYRQDPGQGLRLIYYSQIVNDFQKGDIAEGYSVSREKKESFPLTVTSAQKNPTAFYLCASSPSSGSYEQYFGPGTRLTVT.

This chain links TRBV5-1 with TRBJ1-6, with 10 nucleotides matching TRBD1. CDR1 and CDR2 from the germline V gene are SGHRS and YFSETQ. This CDR3 is 15 amino acids long. The ends lost 4 bases at V and 9 bases at J; junction bases unmatched: 7. The CDR3 region has the DNA TGCGCCAGCAGCCCGCGGACAGGGGGAGGTTCACCCCTCCACTTT. Encoded protein: CASSPRTGGGSPLHF.

The chain has TRBV2 and TRBJ1-2; the D is unclear. The length of the CDR3 is 12 residues. Trimming cost V 5 bases and J 8 bases, with 12 bases left between them. The V gene's germline CDR1 is SNHLY and CDR2 FYNNEI. CDR3 in DNA: TGTGCCAGCAGTACGACCAGCGGGGGCTACACCTTC. It codes for CASSTTSGGYTF.

V gene TRBV9 combines with J gene TRBJ2-2; maybe TRBD2 (6 bases). Trimming stripped 4 bases from V and 4 bases from J, with 17 bases between. The germline gives CDR1 SGDLS, CDR2 YYNGEE. The CDR3 runs 16 residues. The chain's CDR3 is CASSSRRGGTTGELFF. CDR3 sequence (DNA): TGTGCCAGCAGCTCTCGCCGCGGCGGGACCACCGGGGAGCTGTTTTTT.

This sequence joins TRBV3-1 (or the pseudogene TRBV3-2) and TRBJ1-3; no clear D gene. Between the trimmed V and J ends, which lost 1 base and 3 bases, there was a span of 4 bases. Germline values: CDR1 LGHDT, CDR2 YNNKEL (reference sequence). This CDR3 is built from 13 residues. The CDR3 reads CASSQVIGNTIYF. The CDR3 DNA is TGTGCCAGCAGCCAAGTCATTGGAAACACCATATATTTT.

In DNA, the CDR3 is TGCGCCAGCAGCGCGGGACAGATGAACACCGGGGAGCTGTTTTTT. Amino acids: CASSAGQMNTGELFF. The chain carries TRBV5-1 and TRBJ2-2, with D possibly matching TRBD1 (7 bases). The CDR3 consists of 15 residues. With 4 bases removed from V and 1 base from J, the gap between germline ends came to 11 bases. From germline, CDR1 is SGHRS and CDR2 YFSETQ.

This clone has a handful of counts. The chain joins TRBV6-5 to TRBJ2-1; D is perhaps TRBD1 (6 bases). The germline gives CDR1 MNHEY, CDR2 SVGAGI. V lost 2 bases to trimming and J lost 3 bases, with 14 bases between them. This CDR3 spans 16 amino acids. DNA for the CDR3: TGTGCCAGCAGTTACACAGGGCTGAATGACTACAATGAGCAGTTCTTC. Protein sequence: CASSYTGLNDYNEQFF.

The V call is TRBV7-2, the J call TRBJ1-2, with D uncertain. Trimming took off 1 base at V and 8 bases at J, with 20 bases between the two ends. The CDR3 has 16 residues. CDR1 and CDR2 (germline): SGHTA, FQGNSA. The CDR3 bases are TGTGCCAGCAGCTTAGGTGGCCAGCGGGGATCCTCCGGCTACACCTTC. Encoded protein: CASSLGGQRGSSGYTF.